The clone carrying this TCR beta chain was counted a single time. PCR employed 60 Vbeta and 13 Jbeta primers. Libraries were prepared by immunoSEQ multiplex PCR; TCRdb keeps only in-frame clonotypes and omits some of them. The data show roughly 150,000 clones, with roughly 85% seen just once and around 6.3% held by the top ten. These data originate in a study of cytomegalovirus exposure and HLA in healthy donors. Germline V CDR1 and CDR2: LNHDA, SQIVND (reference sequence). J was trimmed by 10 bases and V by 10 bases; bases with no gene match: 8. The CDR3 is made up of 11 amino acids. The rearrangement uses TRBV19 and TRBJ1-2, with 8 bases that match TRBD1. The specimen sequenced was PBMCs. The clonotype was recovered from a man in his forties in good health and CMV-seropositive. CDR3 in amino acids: CATTDRAHYTF. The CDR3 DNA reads TGTGCCACGACGGACAGGGCCCACTACACCTTC.